The T cell receptor (beta chain) under discussion was sequenced for a study of T cell responses to AZD1222 COVID-19 vaccine. Produced via immunoSEQ multiplex PCR; TCRdb's table is partial and in-frame only. The sample has 120,000 or so clones, 89% seen once. Between the trimmed V and J ends, which lost 2 bases and 4 bases, there was a span of 17 bases. CDR3 length: 16 amino acids. Germline V gives CDR1 MNHNS, CDR2 SASEGT. This clone appeared once. This material consisted of peripheral blood, taken on day 0 of AZD1222 vaccination. The source is an adult in good health. The chain employs TRBV6-1 and TRBJ1-1; possibly TRBD1 for D (6 bases). DNA of the CDR3: TGTGCCAGCAGTGAACCGGCAGGGGCGATCTTCACTGAAGCTTTCTTT. Translated: CASSEPAGAIFTEAFF.